This T cell receptor (beta chain) is from a study of cytomegalovirus exposure and HLA in healthy donors. Comment on this clone: Its target is unknown.

The germline CDR1 and CDR2 sequences are LNHNV and YYDKDF (reference sequence). CDR3 length: 15 residues. V shed 3 bases and J 7 bases; nucleotides not matched to a gene: 5. Although they were nominally healthy when sampled, donors likely had unrecorded immune exposures. Points from the study as a whole: Later genetic work tied a missense DCLRE1C variant to beta-chain V and J trimming.

With 60 Vbeta and 13 Jbeta primers, the PCR was carried out. Sequencing was performed with immunoSEQ multiplex PCR; in TCRdb, only in-frame clones are kept and a portion is missing. The sample has 200,000 to 250,000 clones, approximately 80% seen once. The source material was PBMCs. This clonotype originated in a woman in her sixties or seventies in good health and CMV-seropositive. V and J are TRBV15 and TRBJ2-7; 14 bases fit TRBD2. The CDR3 DNA reads as TGTGCCACCAGCAGGGGACTAGCGGGAGAGCGGGAGCAGTACTTC. Translating it yields CATSRGLAGEREQYF.